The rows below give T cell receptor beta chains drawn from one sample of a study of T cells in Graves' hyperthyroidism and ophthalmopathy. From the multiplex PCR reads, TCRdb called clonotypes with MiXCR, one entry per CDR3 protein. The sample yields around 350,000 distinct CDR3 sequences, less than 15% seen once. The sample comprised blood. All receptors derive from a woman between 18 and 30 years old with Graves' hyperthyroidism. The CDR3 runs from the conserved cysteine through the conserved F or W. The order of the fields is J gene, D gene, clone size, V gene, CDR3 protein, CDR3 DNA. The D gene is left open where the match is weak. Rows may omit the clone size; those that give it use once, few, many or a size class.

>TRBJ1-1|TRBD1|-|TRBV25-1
CASSEERQGFTEAFF
TGTGCCAGCAGTGAGGAACGACAGGGGTTCACTGAAGCTTTCTTT
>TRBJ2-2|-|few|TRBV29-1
CSVESGSNTGELFF
TGCAGCGTTGAATCCGGGTCCAACACCGGGGAGCTGTTTTTT
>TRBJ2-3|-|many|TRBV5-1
CASTFAGFTDTQYF
TGCGCCAGCACGTTCGCGGGGTTCACAGATACGCAGTATTTT
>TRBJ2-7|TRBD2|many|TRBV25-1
CASSLGARIAGAYEQYF
TGTGCCAGCAGTCTGGGCGCCAGAATAGCGGGAGCATACGAGCAGTACTTC
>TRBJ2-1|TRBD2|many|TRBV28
CASIGLAGYSYNEQFF
TGTGCCAGCATCGGACTAGCGGGTTACTCCTACAATGAGCAGTTCTTC
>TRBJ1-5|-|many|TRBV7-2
CASSPWMGAIDQPQHF
TGTGCCAGCAGCCCCTGGATGGGGGCTATTGATCAGCCCCAGCATTTT
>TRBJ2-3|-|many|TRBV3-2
CASSQDLGRTTTDTQYF
TGTGCCAGCAGCCAAGATCTCGGGAGGACAACCACAGATACGCAGTATTTT
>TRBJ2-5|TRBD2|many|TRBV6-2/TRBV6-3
CASTLLAEETQYF
TGTGCCAGCACCTTACTAGCGGAAGAGACCCAGTACTTC
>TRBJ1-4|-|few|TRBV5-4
CASSFLSQGGEKLFF
TGTGCCAGCAGCTTTTTGTCTCAGGGCGGCGAAAAACTGTTTTTT
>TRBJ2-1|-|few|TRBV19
CASSLWEAYNEQFF
TGTGCCAGTAGTTTGTGGGAGGCCTACAATGAGCAGTTCTTC
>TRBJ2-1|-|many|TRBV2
CASSVRRYNEQFF
TGTGCCAGCAGCGTCCGGCGGTACAATGAGCAGTTCTTC
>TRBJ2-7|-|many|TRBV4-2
CASSQERERQAYEQYF
TGTGCCAGCAGCCAAGAAAGGGAGAGACAAGCCTACGAGCAGTACTTC
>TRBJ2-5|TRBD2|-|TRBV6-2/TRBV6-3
CASSRLAGEETQYF
TGTGCCAGCAGTCGCCTAGCGGGGGAGGAGACCCAGTACTTC
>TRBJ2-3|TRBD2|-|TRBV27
CASSLSGLAGSTDTQYF
TGTGCCAGCAGTTTATCGGGTCTAGCGGGAAGCACAGATACGCAGTATTTT
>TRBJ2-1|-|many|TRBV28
CASRPAAEGYNEQFF
TGTGCCAGCCGACCCGCTGCCGAGGGGTACAATGAGCAGTTCTTC
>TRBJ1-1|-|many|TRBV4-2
CASSQEYYTEAFF
TGTGCCAGCAGCCAAGAATACTACACTGAAGCTTTCTTT
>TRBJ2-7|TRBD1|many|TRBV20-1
CSAQGEYEQYF
TGCAGTGCCCAGGGGGAGTACGAGCAGTACTTC
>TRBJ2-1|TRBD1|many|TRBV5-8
CASSLAYGTGGNEQFF
TGTGCCAGCAGCTTGGCCTACGGAACAGGGGGCAATGAGCAGTTCTTC
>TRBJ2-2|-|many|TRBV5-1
CASNEGSGELFF
TGCGCCAGCAATGAGGGCTCCGGGGAGCTGTTTTTT
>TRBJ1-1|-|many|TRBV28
CASSRNLNTEAFF
TGTGCCAGCAGTCGTAACTTGAACACTGAAGCTTTCTTT
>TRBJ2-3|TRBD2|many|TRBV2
CASSVKYSGRGTSTDTQYF
TGTGCCAGCAGCGTTAAGTATAGCGGGAGGGGTACTAGCACAGATACGCAGTATTTT
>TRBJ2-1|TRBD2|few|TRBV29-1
CSVAPGLAKNEQFF
TGCAGCGTTGCCCCGGGACTAGCGAAGAATGAGCAGTTCTTC
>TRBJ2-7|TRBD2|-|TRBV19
CASSSASGGYEQYF
TGTGCCAGTAGTTCGGCTAGCGGGGGCTACGAGCAGTACTTC
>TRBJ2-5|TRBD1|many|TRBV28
CASREIRGLKETQYF
TGTGCCAGCAGAGAGATCAGGGGGCTGAAAGAGACCCAGTACTTC
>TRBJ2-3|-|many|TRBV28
CASNRDTDTQYF
TGTGCCAGCAACAGAGACACAGATACGCAGTATTTT
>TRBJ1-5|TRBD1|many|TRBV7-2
CASSLGDRDNQPQHF
TGTGCCAGCAGCTTAGGGGACAGGGATAATCAGCCCCAGCATTTT
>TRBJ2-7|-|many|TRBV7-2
CASSLVTAGPTYEQYF
TGTGCCAGCAGCTTAGTCACGGCAGGTCCCACCTACGAGCAGTACTTC
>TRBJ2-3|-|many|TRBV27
CASSAPGVTDTQYF
TGTGCCAGCAGTGCCCCCGGTGTCACAGATACGCAGTATTTT
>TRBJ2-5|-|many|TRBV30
CAWSPTQETQYF
TGTGCCTGGAGTCCCACCCAAGAGACCCAGTACTTC
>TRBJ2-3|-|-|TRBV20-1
CSARSRERTDTQYF
TGCAGTGCTAGATCCCGGGAGCGCACAGATACGCAGTATTTT
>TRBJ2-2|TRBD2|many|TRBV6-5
CASSYWTSGTGELFF
TGTGCCAGCAGTTACTGGACTAGCGGGACCGGGGAGCTGTTTTTT
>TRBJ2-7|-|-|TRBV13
CASSLAGGAVSYEQYF
TGTGCCAGCAGCTTAGCGGGCGGGGCGGTCTCCTACGAGCAGTACTTC
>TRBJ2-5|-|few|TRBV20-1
CSAINSQAALTSTQYF
TGCAGTGCTATCAATTCCCAAGCGGCCCTAACGTCGACCCAGTACTTC
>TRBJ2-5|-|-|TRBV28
CASKYTPGAQETQYF
TGTGCCAGCAAATATACCCCGGGGGCCCAAGAGACCCAGTACTTC
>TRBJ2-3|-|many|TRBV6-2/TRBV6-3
CASSQWQGTDTQYF
TGTGCCAGCTCCCAGTGGCAGGGCACAGATACGCAGTATTTT
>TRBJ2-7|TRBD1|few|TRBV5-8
CASSWWTGDEQYF
TGTGCCAGCAGCTGGTGGACAGGGGACGAGCAGTACTTC
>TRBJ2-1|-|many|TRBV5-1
CASSNPYNEQFF
TGCGCCAGCAGTAATCCCTACAATGAGCAGTTCTTC